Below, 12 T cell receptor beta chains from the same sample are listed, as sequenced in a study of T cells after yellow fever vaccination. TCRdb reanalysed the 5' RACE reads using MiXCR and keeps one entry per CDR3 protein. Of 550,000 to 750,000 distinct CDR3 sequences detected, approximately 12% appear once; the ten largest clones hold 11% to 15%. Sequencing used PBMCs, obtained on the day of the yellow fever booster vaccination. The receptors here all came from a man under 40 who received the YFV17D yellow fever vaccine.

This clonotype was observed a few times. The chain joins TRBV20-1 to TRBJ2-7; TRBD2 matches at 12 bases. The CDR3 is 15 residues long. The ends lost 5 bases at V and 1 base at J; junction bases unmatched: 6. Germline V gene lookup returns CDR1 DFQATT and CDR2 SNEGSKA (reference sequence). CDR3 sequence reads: CSARGLAGKSYEQYF. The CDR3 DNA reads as TGCAGTGCTCGCGGACTAGCGGGAAAGTCCTACGAGCAGTACTTC.

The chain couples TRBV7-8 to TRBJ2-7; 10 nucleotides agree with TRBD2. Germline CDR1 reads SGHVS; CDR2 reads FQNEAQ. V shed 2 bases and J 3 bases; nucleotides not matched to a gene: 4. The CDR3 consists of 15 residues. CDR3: CASSLSGRVLYEQYF. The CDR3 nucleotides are TGTGCCAGCAGCTTAAGCGGGAGGGTACTCTACGAGCAGTACTTC.

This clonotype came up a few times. Written as DNA, the CDR3 is TGTGCCAGCAGCCCCCGCGGGTCACCCCTCCACTTT. It yields the protein CASSPRGSPLHF. The J gene is TRBJ1-6, the V gene TRBV7-2; D gene ambiguous. This CDR3 region has 12 residues. Trimming left V 5 bases short and J 10 bases short, with 9 bases between. The germline V gene encodes CDR1 SGHTA and CDR2 FQGNSA.

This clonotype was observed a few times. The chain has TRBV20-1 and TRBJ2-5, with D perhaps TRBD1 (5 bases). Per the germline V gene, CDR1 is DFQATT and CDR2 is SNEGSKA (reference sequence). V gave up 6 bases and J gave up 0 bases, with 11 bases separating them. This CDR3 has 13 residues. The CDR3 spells CSAPAGYQETQYF. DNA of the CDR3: TGCAGTGCCCCCGCAGGGTACCAAGAGACCCAGTACTTC.

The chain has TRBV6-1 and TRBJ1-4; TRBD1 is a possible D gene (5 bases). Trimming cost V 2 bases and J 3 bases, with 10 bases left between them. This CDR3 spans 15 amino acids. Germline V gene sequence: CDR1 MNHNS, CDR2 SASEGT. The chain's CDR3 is CASSEYGTSNEKLFF. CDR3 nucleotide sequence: TGTGCCAGCAGTGAATATGGGACCTCTAATGAAAAACTGTTTTTT.

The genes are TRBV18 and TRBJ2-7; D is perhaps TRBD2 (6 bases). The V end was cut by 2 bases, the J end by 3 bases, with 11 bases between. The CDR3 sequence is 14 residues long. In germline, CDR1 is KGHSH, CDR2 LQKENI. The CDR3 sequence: CASSPGLNNYEQYF. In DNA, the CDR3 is TGTGCCAGCTCACCAGGACTAAATAACTACGAGCAGTACTTC.

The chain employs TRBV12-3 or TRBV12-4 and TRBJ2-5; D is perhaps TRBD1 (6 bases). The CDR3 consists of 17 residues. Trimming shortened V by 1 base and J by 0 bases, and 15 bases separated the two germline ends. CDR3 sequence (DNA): TGTGCCAGCAGTTTAGTAGCCACGGACAGCTACCAAGAGACCCAGTACTTC. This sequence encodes CASSLVATDSYQETQYF.

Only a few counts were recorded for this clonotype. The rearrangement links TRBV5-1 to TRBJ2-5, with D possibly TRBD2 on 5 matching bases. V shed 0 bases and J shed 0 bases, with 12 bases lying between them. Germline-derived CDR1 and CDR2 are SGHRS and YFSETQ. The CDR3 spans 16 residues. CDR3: CASSLGGSANQETQYF. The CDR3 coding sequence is TGCGCCAGCAGCTTGGGCGGGTCGGCAAACCAAGAGACCCAGTACTTC.

The CDR3 is CASSRAGTDIYF. DNA for the CDR3: TGTGCCAGCAGCCGAGCCGGGACTGACATATATTTT. The genes are TRBV14 and TRBJ1-3; TRBD1 might be the D (5 bases). The CDR3 runs 12 residues. Trimming took off 4 bases at V and 12 bases at J, with 13 bases between the two ends. The germline V gene encodes CDR1 SGHDN and CDR2 FVKESK.

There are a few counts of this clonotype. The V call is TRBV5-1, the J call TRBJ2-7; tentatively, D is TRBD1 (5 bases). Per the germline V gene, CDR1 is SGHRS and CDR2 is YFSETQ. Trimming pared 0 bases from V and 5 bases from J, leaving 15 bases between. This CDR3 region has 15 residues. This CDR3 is CASSLGGSGINEQYF. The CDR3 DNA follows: TGCGCCAGCAGCTTGGGGGGATCAGGGATCAACGAGCAGTACTTC.

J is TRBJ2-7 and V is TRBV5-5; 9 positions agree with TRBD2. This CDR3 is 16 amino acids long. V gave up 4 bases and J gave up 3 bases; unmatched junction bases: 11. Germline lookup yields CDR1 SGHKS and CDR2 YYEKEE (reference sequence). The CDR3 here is CASSLTSGSEFYEQYF. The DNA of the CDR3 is TGTGCCAGCAGCCTGACTAGCGGAAGCGAGTTCTACGAGCAGTACTTC.

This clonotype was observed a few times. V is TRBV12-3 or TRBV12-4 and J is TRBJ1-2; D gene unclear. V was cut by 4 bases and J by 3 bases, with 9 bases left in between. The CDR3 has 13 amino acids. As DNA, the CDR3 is TGTGCCAGCAGTTCTCCATTATACTATGGCTACACCTTC. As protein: CASSSPLYYGYTF.